Listed here are 10 T cell receptor beta chains from one sample, sequenced in a study of somatic mutations in cytotoxic T cells in rheumatoid arthritis. The protocol was immunoSEQ multiplex PCR, while the TCRdb copy is restricted to in-frame clones and leaves out a portion. This table has about 11,000 clones, over 55% appearing once. Sequenced material: CD8+ T cells sorted from blood. The source of these receptors is an adult with rheumatoid arthritis.

The chain combines TRBV27 with TRBJ1-2; no firm D call. CDR1 is MNHEY, CDR2 SMNVEV, per germline (reference sequence). This CDR3 contains 14 residues. With 6 bases removed from V and 8 bases from J, the gap between germline ends came to 19 bases. This CDR3 is CASSPAPGLGGYTF. Here the CDR3 DNA reads TGTGCCAGCAGCCCGGCCCCGGGGTTGGGCGGCTACACCTTC.

This chain links TRBV9 with TRBJ1-2, with a possible D match to TRBD1 (5 bases). In germline, CDR1 is SGDLS, CDR2 YYNGEE. This CDR3 has 17 residues. The V end was cut by 4 bases, the J end by 4 bases, with 23 bases between. CDR3 loop: CASSPEGAYIPTYGYTF. The CDR3 region has the DNA TGTGCCAGCAGCCCAGAAGGGGCATATATACCCACCTATGGCTACACCTTC.

This clone was counted once. The rearrangement uses TRBV4-1 and TRBJ2-7; D is perhaps TRBD1 (6 bases). CDR1 MGHRA and CDR2 YSYEKL come from the germline V gene. The CDR3 is 16 residues long. With 1 base removed from V and 4 bases from J, the gap between germline ends came to 17 bases. The CDR3 sequence is CASSQVLKDRRYEQYF. The CDR3 DNA sequence: TGCGCCAGCAGCCAAGTTCTAAAGGACAGACGTTACGAGCAGTACTTC.

There are a few counts of this clone. The chain combines TRBV4-2 with TRBJ2-7; 7 bases match TRBD1. This CDR3 is built from 14 residues. With V trimmed by 4 bases and J by 3 bases, 6 bases remained unmatched. Germline V gives CDR1 LGHNA, CDR2 YNFKEQ. CDR3 protein: CASSRIDRDYEQYF. CDR3 nucleotides: TGTGCCAGCAGCCGTATAGACAGGGACTACGAGCAGTACTTC.

This clone occurred a few times. The V and J genes are TRBV28 and TRBJ1-5; D call uncertain. The CDR3 covers 13 residues. The germline V gene encodes CDR1 MDHEN and CDR2 SYDVKM. V gave up 3 bases and J gave up 2 bases, with 5 bases separating them. Here the CDR3 reads CASSLIGNQPQHF. In DNA form, the CDR3 reads TGTGCCAGCAGTTTGATAGGCAATCAGCCCCAGCATTTT.

The genes are TRBV2 and TRBJ1-2; D gene uncertain. Trimming took off 6 bases at V and 7 bases at J, with 6 bases between the two ends. Germline V gene lookup returns CDR1 SNHLY and CDR2 FYNNEI. The CDR3 contains 10 residues. This CDR3 is CASRFSGYTF. CDR3 coding DNA: TGTGCCAGCAGGTTCAGTGGCTACACCTTC.

Only a few counts were recorded for this clone. The V and J genes are TRBV28 and TRBJ1-5; 8 bases agree with TRBD1. The CDR3 contains 14 residues. The germline gives CDR1 MDHEN, CDR2 SYDVKM. V shed 5 bases and J 6 bases; nucleotides not matched to a gene: 6. The CDR3 nucleotides are TGTGCCAGCAGTGGGGACAGGTACGGTCAGCCCCAGCATTTT. Protein sequence: CASSGDRYGQPQHF.

This chain links TRBV14 with TRBJ2-1, with 7 bases that match TRBD2. Germline V CDR1 and CDR2: SGHDN, FVKESK. J gave up 3 bases and V 5 bases, and 4 bases lay outside the gene matches. CDR3 length equals 14 residues. CDR3 protein: CASSWGGHYNEQFF. CDR3 DNA sequence: TGTGCCAGCAGCTGGGGAGGGCACTACAATGAGCAGTTCTTC.

The J gene is TRBJ2-1, the V gene TRBV7-6; 8 bases line up with TRBD2. Germline trimming cut 4 bases from V and 2 bases from J; bases unmatched to any gene: 10. CDR1 and CDR2 from the germline V gene are SGHVS and FNYEAQ. The CDR3 is 17 amino acids. In nucleotides, the CDR3 is TGTGCCAGCAGCTCCGTAACTAGCGGCGCTACCTACAATGAGCAGTTCTTC. This sequence encodes CASSSVTSGATYNEQFF.

J is TRBJ2-1 and V is TRBV9; 7 nucleotides match TRBD2. Germline V gene lookup returns CDR1 SGDLS and CDR2 YYNGEE. Germline trimming cut 3 bases from V and 2 bases from J; bases unmatched to any gene: 8. The CDR3 totals 16 residues. The CDR3 coding sequence is TGTGCCAGCAGCGGGGGGGGGACGTATGCCTACAATGAGCAGTTCTTC. Translated, it gives CASSGGGTYAYNEQFF.